The clone carrying this T cell receptor (beta chain) showed up just a few times. Its antigen is currently unknown. The data derive from a study of cytomegalovirus exposure and HLA in healthy donors. The PCR used 60 Vbeta and 13 Jbeta primers. Clones were read by immunoSEQ multiplex PCR, and TCRdb kept only the in-frame ones, dropping some. This repertoire shows about 100,000 clones, around 74% found once; its top ten account for 7% to 9%. CDR1 is SGHNT, CDR2 YYREEE, per germline (reference sequence). V shed 2 bases and J shed 6 bases, with 15 bases lying between them. The CDR3 totals 14 residues. Overall study results and limits: The HLA-A and HLA-B alleles of most subjects were reportedly predicted accurately from TCR beta sequences.

The specimen sequenced was PBMCs. The rearrangement uses TRBV5-4 and TRBJ2-7; a weak D match, TRBD1 (6 bases). This sequence was found in a man aged 35-49 years in good health and CMV-seropositive. The CDR3 loop reads CASSFGQIGREQYF. The DNA of the CDR3 is TGTGCCAGCAGCTTCGGACAGATCGGCCGCGAGCAGTACTTC.